The source of this T cell receptor (beta chain) is a study of beta chain features in type 1 diabetes (dated by TCRdb to the late 2010s). Regarding the study in general: No differences in mean age, gender distribution, total cell number or subset yield were found between patients and healthy donors. Whereas all 28 donors provided naive and central memory subsets, regulatory and stem cell-like memory subsets were isolated from just 8 patients and roughly 8 healthy donors. Across all samples, some 100,000,000 sorted cells were examined, and cell number per subset correlated strongly with RNA yield. In the study, recently diagnosed type 1 diabetes patients and matched healthy donors were compared on the TCRB repertoires of their sorted circulating CD4+ T cell subsets. Overall study results and their limits: Because cDNA was sequenced instead of genomic DNA, highly expressing activated cells could be over-represented, though the groups showed no difference in activation or CD3 levels. Because small numbers of individuals were included in the HLA sub-analyses, any influence of HLA type on TCRB rearrangement was left unresolved. PCR might favor shorter templates, but patient and control samples were amplified and corrected together, so any skew would affect both groups equally. At VDJ recombination sites, type 1 diabetes patients had fewer insertions and more deleted nucleotides, which implies abnormalities in thymic rearrangement. A moderate but significant shortening of TCRB CDR3 length was observed in type 1 diabetes patients in all four CD4+ subsets. Naive, central memory and regulatory TCRB repertoires appeared to be more alike among patients than among healthy donors.

Concerning this clone: What this receptor recognizes is not known. No qualities accompany the bases; no much larger clone lies one base away.

A single peripheral blood draw of around 100 mL on average was collected from each donor into heparinised tubes. Naive, central memory, regulatory and stem cell-like memory CD4+ T cells were sorted on a BD FACSAria II using a panel including CD45RO, CCR7, CD25, CD127, CD95 and CD27. All sorted populations exceeded 95% purity. PBMCs were separated immediately by Lymphoprep density gradient centrifugation and were stained directly, without being cultured. So that batch effects would be minimized, each experiment stained and sorted samples in pairs, pairing one healthy donor with one patient. The CDR1 and CDR2 encoded by the germline V gene (reference sequence) are GTSNPN and SVGIG. The CDR3 measures 15 amino acids from cysteine to phenylalanine. The kept DNA is CDR3 alone, 45 bases in frame from the first base. The germline ends are 11 bases apart after V is trimmed by 0 bases and J by 0 bases. The entire isolated RNA was reverse transcribed using the High Capacity cDNA Reverse Transcription Kit, and thus expressed TCRB transcripts were sequenced. Deep immunoSEQ sequencing was performed on naive, central memory and regulatory T cell samples, with an average of about 3.6 million total reads per sample. After sorted cells were lysed in RLT buffer, RNA was extracted with DNase-treated RNeasy Micro or Mini kits, with the choice depending on cell number. To prevent cross-contamination, each cell subset was processed individually, whereas patient and healthy donor samples were processed jointly. TCRB sequences were amplified from cDNA with the immunoSEQ multiplex PCR, producing 87-bp fragments spanning the CDR3 region. Sequencing of the amplicons was performed on the Illumina HiSeq platform. Concerning the study's data processing: PCR bias was corrected computationally using synthetic template baselines, and reads within Hamming distance 2 were collapsed, with unmergeable singletons discarded. Reads were aligned to IMGT to assign V, D and J genes, CDR3 length, and insertions or deletions at six rearrangement sites. Clonotype counts were normalized to sorted cell number within each subset before computing true diversity and Gini coefficients with the tcR R package. Repertoire sharing was quantified using the overlap coefficient calculated on TCRB nucleotide sequences. As a proxy for the pre-selection repertoire, out-of-frame TCRB sequences from naive cells were analyzed. TCRdb re-hosts the immuneACCESS table, in-frame sequences only. Its copies lack some clones; in the studies checked, an unresolved V gene accounts for under half of them, and the cause for the rest is not known. V and J calls and clone size are those listed in that table; D and trimming were worked out from the DNA. Counted in this sample were around 160,000 clones; roughly 65% of them appeared once. The biggest ten clones account for approximately 0.089% of the sample.

This TCR was recovered from a man under 40 with type 1 diabetes. Specimen: naive CD4+ T cells from blood. The cell subset or site label, as the study defines it: true naive CD4+ T cells. In this chain, TRBV30 is recombined with TRBJ2-5; possibly the D gene is TRBD1, per 6 matching bases. For the CDR3, the sequence is CAWSVRTAYQETQYF. Read as DNA, the sequence is TGTGCCTGGAGTGTGCGGACAGCGTACCAAGAGACCCAGTACTTC.